One and the same sample provided the 11 T cell receptor beta chains below, sequenced in a study of control samples from healthy donors and cancer patients. The table came from immunoSEQ multiplex PCR; TCRdb's copy has only in-frame clones and leaves some out. This table holds around 94,000 clones, about 86% found once. Source material: blood. The receptors here all came from a woman aged 45-59 years in good health.

This clone was seen only a few times. The chain combines TRBV7-9 with TRBJ2-7; D is possibly TRBD1 or TRBD2 (5 bases each). V was trimmed by 2 bases and J by 9 bases, leaving 11 bases between them. The germline V gene encodes CDR1 SEHNR and CDR2 FQNEAQ (reference sequence). The CDR3 covers 12 residues. The CDR3 here is CASSLYGDRQYF. CDR3 DNA sequence: TGTGCCAGCAGCTTATACGGGGACCGGCAGTACTTC.

This clone came up a few times. This sequence joins TRBV29-1 and TRBJ2-1; D is ambiguous. V was cut by 7 bases and J by 4 bases, with 8 bases left in between. Germline V gene data show CDR1 as SQVTM and CDR2 as ANQGSEA. There are 11 residues in the CDR3. CDR3 nucleotide sequence: TGCAGCGCCAGAGGATACAATGAGCAGTTCTTC. Its translation is CSARGYNEQFF.

The chain carries TRBV7-2 and TRBJ1-6; D might be TRBD1 (6 bases). CDR3 length: 16 amino acids. Per germline, CDR1 SGHTA and CDR2 FQGNSA. V gave up 5 bases and J gave up 5 bases, with 16 bases separating them. The CDR3 coding sequence is TGTGCCAGCAGCCCCCACGGGAGGGGGAATAATTCACCCCTCCACTTT. The encoded protein is CASSPHGRGNNSPLHF.

V is TRBV9 and J is TRBJ2-5; D could derive from TRBD1 or TRBD2 (5 bases each). V lost 3 bases and J lost 3, with 12 bases in between. Germline V CDR1 and CDR2: SGDLS, YYNGEE. This CDR3 region has 14 residues. The CDR3 DNA follows: TGTGCCAGCAGCGGACCGGGACGTGAAGAGACCCAGTACTTC. Translated: CASSGPGREETQYF.

V gene TRBV5-4 combines with J gene TRBJ1-1; D is unclear. Trimming stripped 0 bases from V and 0 bases from J, with 6 bases between. The CDR3 covers 14 residues. Germline V gives CDR1 SGHNT, CDR2 YYREEE (reference sequence). CDR3 nucleotide sequence: TGTGCCAGCAGCTTGGGCCTTATGAACACTGAAGCTTTCTTT. This translates into CASSLGLMNTEAFF.

The rearrangement joins TRBV27 to TRBJ2-5; perhaps TRBD2 as D (5 bases). The germline V and J ends were trimmed by 2 bases and 2 bases, with 9 bases remaining between them. This CDR3 region has 14 residues. Looked up from germline, CDR1 is MNHEY and CDR2 is SMNVEV (reference sequence). The CDR3 DNA is TGTGCCAGCAGTTTAGAGGACTTACAAGAGACCCAGTACTTC. Its translation is CASSLEDLQETQYF.

The rearrangement joins TRBV11-2 to TRBJ1-1; D unclear. Trimming left V 3 bases short and J 4 bases short, with 12 bases between. The germline CDR1 and CDR2 sequences are SGHAT and FQNNGV. CDR3 length: 14 amino acids. In DNA, the CDR3 is TGTGCCAGCAGCTTCTATCCGGGCGGCACTGAAGCTTTCTTT. Amino acid sequence: CASSFYPGGTEAFF.

Details on this clone: The same CDR3 arises from other DNA sequences in this sample as well. J is TRBJ1-4 and V is TRBV28, with D perhaps TRBD1 (6 bases). The germline V gene has CDR1 MDHEN and CDR2 SYDVKM. Trimming left V 2 bases short and J 8 bases short, with 18 bases between. CDR3 length: 16 residues. This CDR3 reads CASSLRRGARGEKLFF. DNA of the CDR3: TGTGCCAGCAGTTTAAGGAGGGGGGCGAGGGGGGAAAAACTGTTTTTT.

CDR3 in amino acids: CATSGPDRGKTEAFF. The CDR3 DNA follows: TGTGCCACCTCAGGGCCAGACAGGGGCAAAACTGAAGCTTTCTTT. The chain carries TRBV19 and TRBJ1-1, with 8 bases fitting TRBD1. CDR1 LNHDA and CDR2 SQIVND come from the germline V gene (reference sequence). The CDR3 contains 15 residues. V shed 10 bases and J 5 bases; nucleotides not matched to a gene: 15. Complete variable domain (other parts from reference TRBV19 and TRBJ1-1): DGGITQSPKYLFRKEGQNVTLSCEQNLNHDAMYWYRQDPGQGLRLIYYSQIVNDFQKGDIAEGYSVSREKKESFPLTVTSAQKNPTAFYLCATSGPDRGKTEAFFGQGTRLTVV.

V gene TRBV18 combines with J gene TRBJ1-2, with TRBD1 matching 10 bases. The CDR3 is 14 amino acids. V shed 3 bases, J shed 8 bases, and the junction held 6 bases outside the gene matches. Germline V gene data show CDR1 as KGHSH and CDR2 as LQKENI. The chain's CDR3 is CASSPGQGPIGYTF. For the CDR3, the DNA is TGTGCCAGCTCACCGGGACAGGGGCCAATCGGCTACACCTTC.

The rearrangement joins TRBV7-3 to TRBJ2-1; 8 bases are a match to TRBD2. From germline, CDR1 is SGHTA and CDR2 FQGTGA. This CDR3 spans 15 amino acids. The trim removed 4 bases at V and 10 bases at J, leaving 12 bases unmatched. CDR3 DNA sequence: TGTGCCAGCAGCTCCCCTGGGGCGGGGGGACGGGAGCAGTTCTTC. Translating it yields CASSSPGAGGREQFF.